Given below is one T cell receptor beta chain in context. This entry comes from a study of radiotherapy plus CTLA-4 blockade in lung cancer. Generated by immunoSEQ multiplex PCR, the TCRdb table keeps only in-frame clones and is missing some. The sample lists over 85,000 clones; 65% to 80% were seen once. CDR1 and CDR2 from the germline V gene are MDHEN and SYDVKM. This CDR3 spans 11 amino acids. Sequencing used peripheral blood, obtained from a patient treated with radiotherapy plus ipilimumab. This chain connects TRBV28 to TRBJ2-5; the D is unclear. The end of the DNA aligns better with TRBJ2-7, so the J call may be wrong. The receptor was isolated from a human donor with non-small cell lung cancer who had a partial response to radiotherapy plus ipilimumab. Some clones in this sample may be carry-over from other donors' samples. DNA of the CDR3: TGTGCCAGCAGTTCCAACTACGAGCAGTACTTC. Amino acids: CASSSNYEQYF.